The source of this TCR beta chain is a study of cytomegalovirus exposure and HLA in healthy donors. Study summary: Prior work identified 117 million unique TCR beta sequences in around 170 million T cells.

This PCR relied on a set of 60 Vbeta primers and 13 Jbeta primers. Authors' methods: It was a later analysis that counted some 80 million unique TCR beta chains, of which about 10 million were shared. Measured with immunoSEQ multiplex PCR; TCRdb has only the in-frame clones, and not every one. V, J and clone size are those of that table, while D and trimming were read from the DNA. The sample has approximately 190,000 clones, more than 75% seen once. In this sample, this clone turned up once. The CDR3 loop spans 15 amino acids. Germline lookup yields CDR1 SNHLY and CDR2 FYNNEI. The trim removed 8 bases at V and 1 base at J, leaving 7 bases unmatched.

V gene TRBV2 combines with J gene TRBJ2-3; 9 positions match TRBD2. This clonotype originated in a woman between 18 and 29 years old in good health and CMV-seronegative. Sequenced: PBMCs. The CDR3 is CASGGLALGTDTQYF. In DNA, the CDR3 is TGTGCCAGCGGGGGACTAGCCCTCGGCACAGATACGCAGTATTTT.